This TCR beta chain was observed in a study of CD8 T cells in ankylosing spondylitis. With respect to this clonotype: Its antigen is as yet unknown.

Preparation of TCR beta libraries was done by quantitative 5'-RACE with molecular barcodes. TCRdb used MiXCR to reprocess the 5' RACE reads, holding one entry per CDR3 protein. Of about 390,000 distinct CDR3 sequences listed, about a fifth are singletons. Points from the study as a whole: CD8+ by phenotype, disease-linked clones were relatively rare in peripheral blood. Before this, some motif variants had been reported in reactive arthritis synovial fluid and blood. Significant enrichment of disease-linked clones was reported in matched ankylosing spondylitis synovial fluid. Seemingly distinctive of ankylosing spondylitis blood was a TCR beta motif formed by eight highly homologous variants.

V lost 6 bases to trimming and J lost 0 bases; unmatched junction nucleotides: 11. The CDR3 covers 18 residues. Germline V gene sequence: CDR1 DFQATT, CDR2 SNEGSKA (reference sequence). V and J are TRBV20-1 and TRBJ2-1; 13 bases map to TRBD2. The sample was blood, either unsorted or a sorted T cell fraction (not recorded which). The sequence came from a male donor with ankylosing spondylitis. The CDR3 is CSARTGLAGTGSYNEQFF. CDR3 in DNA: TGCAGTGCGAGAACGGGACTAGCGGGGACAGGCTCCTACAATGAGCAGTTCTTC.